These 19 T cell receptor beta chains share one sample of origin, sequenced in a study of blood T cell repertoires in COVID-19. Sequencing was performed with immunoSEQ multiplex PCR; in TCRdb, only in-frame clones are kept and a portion is missing. The data hold roughly 280,000 clones, with roughly 90% observed a single time. The sequenced sample consisted of PBMCs or T cells enriched from blood (not recorded which). These receptors all stem from a man aged 40-55 years who had been exposed to COVID-19.

The chain joins TRBV29-1 to TRBJ2-3; 9 bases map to TRBD1. From germline, CDR1 is SQVTM and CDR2 ANQGSEA. V shed 6 bases and J 3 bases; nucleotides not matched to a gene: 7. This CDR3 spans 14 amino acids. The CDR3 coding sequence is TGCAGCGTGCGGGCGGACAGGGGAACAGATACGCAGTATTTT. As protein: CSVRADRGTDTQYF.

Comment on this clone: Additional DNA sequences in this sample encode the identical CDR3. CDR3 protein: CASSLTGSNQPQHF. CDR3 bases: TGTGCCAGCAGCTTGACAGGTAGCAATCAGCCCCAGCATTTT. The chain has TRBV7-9 and TRBJ1-5; possible D gene TRBD1, 6 bases. Between the trimmed V and J ends, which lost 3 bases and 0 bases, there was a span of 6 bases. Per the germline V gene, CDR1 is SEHNR and CDR2 is FQNEAQ (reference sequence). CDR3 size: 14 residues.

The chain couples TRBV2 to TRBJ1-6; 9 nucleotides match TRBD1. Germline CDR1 is SNHLY and CDR2 is FYNNEI. This CDR3 has 16 amino acids. The V gene end was trimmed by 5 bases and the J gene end by 7 bases; junction bases not matched to a gene: 9. The CDR3 DNA reads as TGTGCCAGCAGTAAACAGGGGGCAGGGAGGAATTCACCCCTCCACTTT. Its translation: CASSKQGAGRNSPLHF. The full variable domain, completed using reference TRBV2 and TRBJ1-6, is EPEVTQTPSHQVTQMGQEVILRCVPISNHLYFYWYRQILGQKVEFLVSFYNNEISEKSEIFDDQFSVERPDGSNFTLKIRSTKLEDSAMYFCASSKQGAGRNSPLHFGNGTRLTVT.

The chain recombines TRBV6-2 or TRBV6-3 with TRBJ2-7; D perhaps matches TRBD2 (6 bases). CDR1 and CDR2 from the germline V gene are MNHEY and SVGEGT. V was clipped by 2 bases and J by 2 bases, with 16 bases between them. This CDR3 is 16 amino acids long. In DNA form, the CDR3 reads TGTGCCAGCAGTTACCGGGACTCAACTAAGGCCTACGAGCAGTACTTC. It is translated as CASSYRDSTKAYEQYF.

The chain links TRBV5-1 to TRBJ2-3; 9 bases line up with TRBD2. Germline V gene lookup returns CDR1 SGHRS and CDR2 YFSETQ. Trimming removed 4 bases from V and 1 base from J; junction bases left unmatched: 7. The CDR3 runs 16 residues. CDR3 bases: TGCGCCAGCAGCCTGGGGGGACTAGCTGGCACAGATACGCAGTATTTT. Translation: CASSLGGLAGTDTQYF.

This chain joins TRBV7-9 and TRBJ2-3; tentatively, D is TRBD1 (6 bases). This CDR3 comprises 14 residues. The V end was cut by 4 bases, the J end by 6 bases, with 14 bases between. From germline, CDR1 is SEHNR and CDR2 FQNEAQ (reference sequence). This chain's CDR3 is CASSSTQTGDTQYF. CDR3 sequence (DNA): TGTGCCAGCAGCTCTACCCAGACAGGTGATACGCAGTATTTT. The entire variable domain, with the rest obtained from reference TRBV7-9 and TRBJ2-3, is as follows: DTGVSQNPRHKITKRGQNVTFRCDPISEHNRLYWYRQTLGQGPEFLTYFQNEAQLEKSRLLSDRFSAERPKGSFSTLEIQRTEQGDSAMYLCASSSTQTGDTQYFGPGTRLTVL.

The chain links TRBV7-9 to TRBJ2-7; D not certain. Germline loops: CDR1 SEHNR, CDR2 FQNEAQ (reference sequence). V shed 1 base and J shed 5 bases, with 15 bases lying between them. This CDR3 contains 15 residues. In nucleotides, the CDR3 is TGTGCCAGCAGCTTAGGGGCCACCATGGGTCACGAGCAGTACTTC. It encodes CASSLGATMGHEQYF.

The chain joins TRBV7-9 to TRBJ2-7; maybe TRBD1 (5 bases). V shed 5 bases and J shed 2 bases, with 16 bases lying between them. The CDR3 extends over 15 amino acids. Germline V gives CDR1 SEHNR, CDR2 FQNEAQ (reference sequence). In DNA, the CDR3 is TGTGCCAGCAGCCCGAGTATTGGACAAACCTACGAGCAGTACTTC. It codes for CASSPSIGQTYEQYF.

The chain is built from TRBV30 and TRBJ1-2; 7 bases fit TRBD1. The CDR3 sequence is 14 residues long. J lost 6 bases, V lost 2 bases, and 9 bases had no gene match. Germline V gene sequence: CDR1 GTSNPN, CDR2 SVGIG (reference sequence). The CDR3 region is CAWSYDRAPDGYTF. The DNA for the CDR3 is TGTGCCTGGAGTTACGACAGGGCACCTGATGGCTACACCTTC.

The rearrangement links TRBV19 to TRBJ2-2; D might be TRBD2 (5 bases). The germline V and J ends were trimmed by 2 bases and 1 base, with 11 bases remaining between them. Germline V CDR1 and CDR2: LNHDA, SQIVND (reference sequence). CDR3 length: 16 amino acids. CDR3 protein: CASSISGSVNTGELFF. The CDR3 nucleotides read TGTGCCAGTAGTATATCAGGTAGCGTGAACACCGGGGAGCTGTTTTTT. Full variable domain (outside the CDR3, taken from reference TRBV19 and TRBJ2-2): DGGITQSPKYLFRKEGQNVTLSCEQNLNHDAMYWYRQDPGQGLRLIYYSQIVNDFQKGDIAEGYSVSREKKESFPLTVTSAQKNPTAFYLCASSISGSVNTGELFFGEGSRLTVL.

The chain recombines TRBV12-3 or TRBV12-4 with TRBJ2-7; D is ambiguous. This CDR3 region has 12 residues. V was cut by 3 bases and J by 8 bases, with 11 bases left in between. For the CDR3, the DNA is TGTGCCAGCAGTTTGGGCGTCGCCCAGCAGTACTTC. It encodes CASSLGVAQQYF.

This chain connects TRBV7-9 to TRBJ2-3, with D possibly TRBD2 on 6 matching bases. The germline CDR1 and CDR2 sequences are SEHNR and FQNEAQ (reference sequence). Deletions cut 7 bases from V and 2 bases from J, with 19 bases between. The CDR3 extends over 16 amino acids. The CDR3 DNA reads TGTGCCAGCATTTACTGGGGGGAGTATGACACAGATACGCAGTATTTT. The encoded protein is CASIYWGEYDTDTQYF.

The rearrangement uses TRBV6-5 and TRBJ1-2; 7 nucleotides match TRBD1. Germline CDR1 is MNHEY and CDR2 is SVGAGI. The CDR3 has 15 amino acids. After removal of 5 bases from V and 7 bases from J, the junction contained 13 bases not matched to a gene. The CDR3 sequence is CASSRRPGQDFGYTF. The CDR3 DNA is TGTGCCAGCAGTAGACGCCCCGGACAGGACTTTGGCTACACCTTC.

The chain joins TRBV9 to TRBJ2-6; TRBD1 matches 12 bases. CDR3 length: 19 residues. V dropped 4 bases and J dropped 0; count of bases not matched to a gene: 8. Per the germline V gene, CDR1 is SGDLS and CDR2 is YYNGEE. CDR3 nucleotide sequence: TGTGCCAGCAGCACACCTCGGGACAGGGGGCTCTCTGGGGCCAACGTCCTGACTTTC. This gives the protein CASSTPRDRGLSGANVLTF.

The chain combines TRBV19 with TRBJ2-2; 7 bases align to TRBD2. The V segment lost 5 bases and the J segment 3 bases; nucleotides outside the gene matches: 6. The CDR3 contains 15 residues. Germline loops: CDR1 LNHDA, CDR2 SQIVND (reference sequence). Here the CDR3 DNA reads TGTGCCAGTAGTTACGGGAGGTCGGACACCGGGGAGCTGTTTTTT. It yields the protein CASSYGRSDTGELFF.

This clone was counted a few times. CDR3 protein: CASSALPGDSNQPQHF. CDR3 nucleotide sequence: TGCGCCAGCAGCGCCCTCCCGGGAGATAGCAATCAGCCCCAGCATTTT. This rearrangement joins TRBV5-1 to TRBJ1-5; no reliable D call. The CDR3 runs to 16 residues. Germline values: CDR1 SGHRS, CDR2 YFSETQ. V was shortened by 4 bases and J by 0 bases, with 14 bases between the two germline ends.

This rearrangement joins TRBV6-5 to TRBJ2-1; D remains unclear. The germline CDR1 and CDR2 sequences are MNHEY and SVGAGI. V lost 2 bases and J 6 bases, leaving 11 bases between the germline ends. The CDR3 is made up of 14 amino acids. The CDR3: CASSYAGGFNEQFF. CDR3 nucleotides: TGTGCCAGCAGTTACGCCGGCGGATTCAATGAGCAGTTCTTC.

This chain links TRBV2 with TRBJ1-1, with TRBD1 identical over 7 bases. CDR3 size: 12 residues. Germline-derived CDR1 and CDR2 are SNHLY and FYNNEI. J gave up 7 bases and V 6 bases, and 5 bases lay outside the gene matches. CDR3 protein: CASRTGYDEAFF. The DNA of the CDR3 is TGTGCCAGCAGGACAGGGTATGATGAAGCTTTCTTT.

The chain combines TRBV5-6 with TRBJ2-3; no reliable D call. The germline gives CDR1 SGHDT, CDR2 YYEEEE. The CDR3 spans 14 residues. Trimming removed 0 bases from V and 3 bases from J, with 8 bases in between. CDR3 region: CASSLGGDTDTQYF. CDR3 nucleotide sequence: TGTGCCAGCAGCTTGGGAGGAGATACAGATACGCAGTATTTT.